Each of the 30 T cell receptor beta chains below was sequenced from the same sample in a study of shared clonotypes between healthy human individuals. Assay: immunoSEQ multiplex PCR; the TCRdb copy retains only in-frame clones and omits some. The repertoire has some 1.5 million clones, approximately 98% of them found once; the top ten carry 0.4% to 0.55%. The sequencing input was naive CD4+ T cells sorted from blood. Stated subset: CD45RA+ positively selected. Source of these receptors: a young man in good health.

The V and J genes are TRBV7-9 and TRBJ1-5; D call uncertain. There are 14 residues in the CDR3. The ends were cut back, 1 base at V and 3 bases at J, with 7 bases in the middle. Germline V lookup: CDR1 SEHNR, CDR2 FQNEAQ (reference sequence). CDR3 DNA: TGTGCCAGCAGCTTAGGGGAATACAATCAGCCCCAGCATTTT. This codes for CASSLGEYNQPQHF.

This rearrangement joins TRBV10-2 to TRBJ1-1, with D unresolved. V lost 5 bases, J lost 4 bases, and 14 bases lay in between. This CDR3 region has 14 residues. Germline CDR1 WSHSY, CDR2 SAAADI. The CDR3 is CASSTKGAVTEAFF. The DNA of the CDR3 is TGCGCCAGCAGTACCAAGGGCGCGGTCACTGAAGCTTTCTTT.

The chain combines TRBV7-3 with TRBJ2-2; D remains ambiguous. The germline V gene has CDR1 SGHTA and CDR2 FQGTGA. The ends were cut back, 1 base at V and 3 bases at J, with 3 bases in the middle. CDR3 length equals 13 residues. The CDR3 DNA sequence: TGTGCCAGCAGCTTAAAACACACCGGGGAGCTGTTTTTT. Its protein is CASSLKHTGELFF. Based on the CDR3 plus reference TRBV7-3 and TRBJ2-2, the full variable domain is GAGVSQTPSNKVTEKGKYVELRCDPISGHTALYWYRQSLGQGPEFLIYFQGTGAADDSGLPNDRFFAVRPEGSVSTLKIQRTERGDSAVYLCASSLKHTGELFFGEGSRLTVL.

Comments on this clone: Other DNA sequences within the sample encode an identical CDR3. CDR3 sequence reads: CASSWTSGRETQYF. CDR3 in DNA: TGTGCCAGCAGCTGGACTAGCGGGAGAGAGACCCAGTACTTC. V usage is TRBV5-4 and J usage is TRBJ2-5, with 13 bases matching TRBD2. The V gene end was trimmed by 3 bases and the J gene end by 4 bases; junction bases not matched to a gene: 0. In germline, CDR1 is SGHNT, CDR2 YYREEE (reference sequence). CDR3 size: 14 residues.

The chain has TRBV6-5 and TRBJ2-1; D gene unclear. V gave up 5 bases and J gave up 8 bases, with 16 bases separating them. The CDR3 consists of 14 residues. Germline V gives CDR1 MNHEY, CDR2 SVGAGI. Here the CDR3 DNA reads TGTGCCAGCAGTACCCCTGACGAGAACCATGAGCAGTTCTTC. This codes for CASSTPDENHEQFF.

V usage is TRBV5-6 and J usage is TRBJ1-3, with a weak D call TRBD1 (5 bases). V gave up 1 base and J gave up 0 bases, with 11 bases separating them. This CDR3 has 16 residues. Germline V gene sequence: CDR1 SGHDT, CDR2 YYEEEE. DNA of the CDR3: TGTGCCAGCAGCTTGAGGTGGGGCCGCTCTGGAAACACCATATATTTT. Amino acids: CASSLRWGRSGNTIYF.

The chain is built from TRBV27 and TRBJ2-5; weak D call: TRBD1 (5 bases). The CDR3 is 14 residues long. Germline CDR1 reads MNHEY; CDR2 reads SMNVEV (reference sequence). The V end lost 2 bases, the J end lost 5 bases, and 12 bases lay between the germline ends. In DNA, the CDR3 is TGTGCCAGCAGTTTAAAGGTCAAGGGGGAGACCCAGTACTTC. The encoded protein is CASSLKVKGETQYF.

The chain has TRBV18 and TRBJ2-3, with a weak D call TRBD1 (6 bases). Trimming cost V 0 bases and J 4 bases, with 8 bases left between them. The CDR3 contains 14 residues. Germline V gene data show CDR1 as KGHSH and CDR2 as LQKENI. CDR3 DNA: TGTGCCAGCTCACCACCGGGGGCCCCAGATACGCAGTATTTT. It codes for CASSPPGAPDTQYF.

The V gene is TRBV7-6, the J gene TRBJ2-5; no reliable D call. Germline CDR1 reads SGHVS; CDR2 reads FNYEAQ. CDR3 size: 15 residues. V was trimmed by 5 bases and J by 1 base, leaving 14 bases between them. The CDR3 bases are TGTGCCAGCAGCCGCATAATTGGGCCCCAAGAGACCCAGTACTTC. Protein: CASSRIIGPQETQYF.

V and J are TRBV4-3 and TRBJ2-7, with 8 positions matching TRBD2. V was pared by 5 bases and J by 2 bases, with 8 bases of the junction left unmatched. From germline, CDR1 is LGHNA and CDR2 YSLEER. The CDR3 spans 15 residues. DNA for the CDR3: TGCGCCAGCAGCATGCAGCCGGGGGGGACCTACGAGCAGTACTTC. This encodes CASSMQPGGTYEQYF.

Points on this clone: Other DNA sequences in the same sample also yield this CDR3. The chain has TRBV5-1 and TRBJ2-7; D perhaps matches TRBD2 (5 bases). Germline CDR1 and CDR2: SGHRS and YFSETQ. The V end lost 3 bases, the J end lost 0 bases, and 7 bases lay between the germline ends. This CDR3 has 13 amino acids. Here the CDR3 DNA reads TGCGCCAGCAGCTCAAGCGGCTCCTACGAGCAGTACTTC. Its protein product is CASSSSGSYEQYF. Supplemented by reference TRBV5-1 and TRBJ2-7, the full variable domain reads KAGVTQTPRYLIKTRGQQVTLSCSPISGHRSVSWYQQTPGQGLQFLFEYFSETQRNKGNFPGRFSGRQFSNSRSEMNVSTLELGDSALYLCASSSSGSYEQYFGPGTRLTVT.

This sequence joins TRBV27 and TRBJ2-1, with 9 bases fitting TRBD2. The CDR3 runs to 15 residues. Trimming at V came to 2 bases and at J to 8 bases, leaving 7 bases not matched to a gene. Germline CDR1 MNHEY, CDR2 SMNVEV (reference sequence). This CDR3 reads CASSLAGGPWDEQFF. CDR3 DNA: TGTGCCAGCAGTTTAGCGGGAGGGCCCTGGGATGAGCAGTTCTTC.

The genes are TRBV10-3 and TRBJ2-5, with 8 bases matching TRBD1. Trimming at V came to 10 bases and at J to 1 base, leaving 11 bases not matched to a gene. CDR3 length: 15 amino acids. The germline V gene encodes CDR1 ENHRY and CDR2 SYGVKD. The DNA for the CDR3 is TGTGCCACATTCGCACCGGGACAGGCCCAAGAGACCCAGTACTTC. The encoded protein is CATFAPGQAQETQYF.

Note on this clone: At one end, the junction sequence differs from germline, possibly due to a read error. This sequence joins TRBV7-3 and TRBJ2-1, with 15 bases identical to TRBD2. The CDR3 extends over 17 amino acids. Germline V gene data show CDR1 as SGHTA and CDR2 as FQGTGA. DNA for the CDR3: TGTGCCAGCAGCGGACTAGCGGGAGGGCCCGAGCTCAATAAGCAGTTCTTC. Protein: CASSGLAGGPELNKQFF.

The V and J genes are TRBV9 and TRBJ2-7; TRBD2 aligns across 7 bases. Trimming took 6 bases from V and 8 from J; bases not matched to a gene: 11. The CDR3 runs 13 residues. The germline V gene encodes CDR1 SGDLS and CDR2 YYNGEE. The CDR3 DNA sequence: TGTGCCAGCAACCCTGGGAGGGAGGGACAGCAGTACTTC. Amino acids: CASNPGREGQQYF.

The chain uses TRBV16 and TRBJ2-7; 12 bases fit TRBD2. The V segment lost 6 bases and the J segment 1 base; nucleotides outside the gene matches: 1. Looked up from germline, CDR1 is KGHSY and CDR2 is FQNENV. The CDR3 runs to 14 residues. The CDR3 region is CASSGLAGSYEQYF. The CDR3 DNA reads TGTGCCAGCAGTGGACTAGCGGGATCCTACGAGCAGTACTTC.

This chain joins TRBV5-1 and TRBJ2-7, with D tentatively TRBD1 (7 bases). The CDR3 consists of 15 residues. Germline V gene lookup returns CDR1 SGHRS and CDR2 YFSETQ. Trimming took 3 bases from V and 2 from J, leaving 15 bases between them. CDR3 region: CASSWRQGGTYEQYF. DNA of the CDR3: TGCGCCAGCAGCTGGAGACAGGGAGGAACCTACGAGCAGTACTTC.

The V and J genes are TRBV7-9 and TRBJ2-7; 7 nucleotides line up with TRBD2. The CDR3 length is 13 residues. The germline V gene encodes CDR1 SEHNR and CDR2 FQNEAQ (reference sequence). Unmatched junction bases numbered 5, after V lost 5 bases and J lost 4 bases. This CDR3 reads CASSIRLAYEQYF. The DNA of the CDR3 is TGTGCCAGCAGCATCCGACTAGCTTACGAGCAGTACTTC.

CDR3 bases: TGCGCCAGCAGGGGCCTGGGGACTAGCACAGATACGCAGTATTTT. Amino acid sequence: CASRGLGTSTDTQYF. The chain combines TRBV5-1 with TRBJ2-3; perhaps TRBD2 as D (6 bases). The CDR3 contains 15 residues. The ends were cut back, 5 bases at V and 0 bases at J, with 13 bases in the middle. Germline values: CDR1 SGHRS, CDR2 YFSETQ.

The chain joins TRBV5-4 to TRBJ2-1, with D perhaps matching TRBD2 (5 bases). The CDR3 totals 16 residues. Trimming took off 3 bases at V and 1 base at J, with 14 bases between the two ends. CDR1 and CDR2 from the germline V gene are SGHNT and YYREEE (reference sequence). The DNA for the CDR3 is TGTGCCAGCAGCTCAAAAACCAGGAGGTCCTACAATGAGCAGTTCTTC. It yields the protein CASSSKTRRSYNEQFF.

The chain has TRBV10-3 and TRBJ2-7; D possibly corresponds to TRBD1 (5 bases). Germline CDR1 ENHRY, CDR2 SYGVKD. This CDR3 region has 16 residues. Trimming took 0 bases from V and 2 from J, leaving 14 bases between them. Here the CDR3 reads CAISESHPTATYEQYF. The DNA for the CDR3 is TGTGCCATCAGTGAGTCTCATCCGACAGCCACCTACGAGCAGTACTTC.

V is TRBV5-4 and J is TRBJ2-3; D is ambiguous. CDR1 and CDR2 (germline): SGHNT, YYREEE (reference sequence). This CDR3 is 15 amino acids long. Trimming left V 3 bases short and J 1 base short, with 12 bases between. CDR3 protein: CASSSPPMGTDTQYF. Written as DNA, the CDR3 is TGTGCCAGCAGCTCCCCCCCCATGGGCACAGATACGCAGTATTTT.

The chain uses TRBV5-1 and TRBJ2-1; the D is unclear. CDR3 length: 15 amino acids. V was shortened by 0 bases and J by 6 bases, with 13 bases between the two germline ends. Germline CDR1 reads SGHRS; CDR2 reads YFSETQ. The CDR3 DNA reads TGCGCCAGCAGCTTGGCGACTCTATGGGTCAATGAGCAGTTCTTC. It codes for CASSLATLWVNEQFF.

The chain combines TRBV7-4 with TRBJ2-7; 13 nucleotides align to TRBD2. Germline V CDR1 and CDR2: SGHVT, SQSDAQ. The CDR3 runs 18 residues. The J segment lost 2 bases and the V segment lost 2 bases, leaving 9 bases of the junction unmatched. Written as DNA, the CDR3 is TGTGCCAGCAGCTTATTTACTAGCGGGAGGGGGTCCACCTACGAGCAGTACTTC. Its translation is CASSLFTSGRGSTYEQYF.

V and J are TRBV2 and TRBJ2-7; the D gene is possibly TRBD2 (6 bases). The length of the CDR3 is 13 residues. Trimming stripped 10 bases from V and 3 bases from J, with 16 bases between. The germline gives CDR1 SNHLY, CDR2 FYNNEI. For the CDR3, the DNA is TGTGCCACCCAGACACGGAGGGACTACGAGCAGTACTTC. This gives the protein CATQTRRDYEQYF.

This chain connects TRBV5-1 to TRBJ2-7; D ambiguous. V was pared by 2 bases and J by 5 bases, with 11 bases between. Germline-derived CDR1 and CDR2 are SGHRS and YFSETQ. This CDR3 has 13 residues. The CDR3 coding sequence is TGCGCCAGCAGCTTTAGACATCTCGACGAGCAGTACTTC. It is translated as CASSFRHLDEQYF.

The V and J genes are TRBV18 and TRBJ2-5; tentative D call: TRBD2 (6 bases). The CDR3 is 13 residues long. Trimming cost V 8 bases and J 1 base, with 11 bases left between them. Germline CDR1 reads KGHSH; CDR2 reads LQKENI. The CDR3 sequence is CASRPGVQETQYF. The CDR3 bases are TGTGCCAGCCGCCCGGGGGTCCAAGAGACCCAGTACTTC.

Comments on this clone: Other nucleotide sequences from this sample produce the same CDR3. The CDR3 DNA sequence: TGTGCCAGTAGTCGGAACAATCAGCCCCAGCATTTT. Translated, it gives CASSRNNQPQHF. This chain links TRBV19 with TRBJ1-5; D gene unclear. V gave up 5 bases and J gave up 3 bases, with 5 bases separating them. CDR1 and CDR2 (germline): LNHDA, SQIVND (reference sequence). The CDR3 is made up of 12 amino acids.

The J gene is TRBJ1-2, the V gene TRBV11-2, with D unclear. The germline gives CDR1 SGHAT, CDR2 FQNNGV. The V and J ends lost 0 bases and 8 bases respectively, with 13 bases between them. This CDR3 spans 14 amino acids. CDR3 nucleotides: TGTGCCAGCAGCTTAGATCCCCAGGCCCGGGGCTACACCTTC. Its translation: CASSLDPQARGYTF.

V usage is TRBV18 and J usage is TRBJ2-7, with TRBD2 identical over 10 bases. Germline V gene data show CDR1 as KGHSH and CDR2 as LQKENI. The CDR3 has 17 amino acids. The J segment lost 7 bases and the V segment lost 2 bases, leaving 14 bases of the junction unmatched. CDR3: CASSPLLAGVSVEEQYF. CDR3 nucleotides: TGTGCCAGCTCACCATTGCTAGCGGGAGTATCAGTTGAGGAGCAGTACTTC.